These 20 T cell receptor beta chains share one sample of origin, sequenced in a study of T cells after yellow fever vaccination. In TCRdb, the 5' RACE reads were re-called with MiXCR into one record per CDR3 protein. The repertoire holds some 200,000 distinct CDR3 sequences, 11% seen once, with 35% to 40% in the top ten. The sample in question was CD8+ T cells sorted from PBMCs, obtained 15 days after the yellow fever booster vaccination. The receptors originated from a man younger than 35 who received the YFV17D yellow fever vaccine.

This clonotype has just a few counts. The chain employs TRBV4-2 and TRBJ1-1; D not certain. With 0 bases removed from V and 1 base from J, the gap between germline ends came to 3 bases. The CDR3 covers 13 residues. From germline, CDR1 is LGHNA and CDR2 YNFKEQ. The CDR3 region is CASSQDPNTEAFF. The DNA for the CDR3 is TGTGCCAGCAGCCAAGATCCGAACACTGAAGCTTTCTTT.

The chain has TRBV11-3 and TRBJ2-2; a possible D gene is TRBD1 (5 bases). The CDR3 sequence is 14 residues long. V lost 6 bases to trimming and J lost 4 bases, with 12 bases between them. Germline CDR1 is SGHNT and CDR2 is YENEEA. CDR3 loop: CASSSGISTGELFF. CDR3 DNA: TGTGCCAGCAGTTCAGGGATCTCCACCGGGGAGCTGTTTTTT.

This clonotype turned up a few times. The CDR3 coding sequence is TGTGCCAGCGGGATGGGAGACAGGTCGGACGGCTACACCTTC. Its translation: CASGMGDRSDGYTF. This chain uses TRBV7-9 with TRBJ1-2; a possible D gene is TRBD1 (6 bases). Trimming shortened V by 8 bases and J by 8 bases, and 21 bases separated the two germline ends. The V gene's germline CDR1 is SEHNR and CDR2 FQNEAQ (reference sequence). The CDR3 is made up of 14 amino acids.

The gene calls are TRBV5-5 and TRBJ2-7, with 7 bases aligning to TRBD1. This CDR3 has 15 amino acids. Per germline, CDR1 SGHKS and CDR2 YYEKEE (reference sequence). V lost 0 bases, J lost 4 bases, and 7 bases stayed unmatched. The CDR3 DNA reads as TGTGCCAGCAGCTTGGCTGGGGACAGCCCATACGAGCAGTACGTC. It specifies CASSLAGDSPYEQYV.

The J gene is TRBJ1-1, the V gene TRBV4-2; D call uncertain. CDR1 and CDR2 from the germline V gene are LGHNA and YNFKEQ. Trimming left V 0 bases short and J 8 bases short, with 4 bases between. The CDR3 sequence is 11 residues long. The CDR3 DNA sequence: TGTGCCAGCAGCCAAGAATGGGAAGCTTTCTTT. Translated, it gives CASSQEWEAFF.

The CDR3 nucleotides read TGTGCCACCAGCGGCAACACAGATACGCAGTATTTT. It codes for CATSGNTDTQYF. This sequence joins TRBV24-1 and TRBJ2-3; D is uncertain. The germline CDR1 and CDR2 sequences are KGHDR and SFDVKD. The V end lost 7 bases, the J end lost 2 bases, and 6 bases lay between the germline ends. The CDR3 has 12 amino acids.

This chain joins TRBV6-1 and TRBJ2-7; the D is unclear. There are 14 residues in the CDR3. Deletions cut 2 bases from V and 4 bases from J, with 12 bases between. Germline assignment: CDR1 MNHNS and CDR2 SASEGT. The CDR3 DNA is TGTGCCAGCAGTGAACGAGGTCTCCCTTACGAGCAGTACTTC. Translating gives CASSERGLPYEQYF.

This rearrangement joins TRBV9 to TRBJ1-4; maybe TRBD1 (6 bases). This CDR3 contains 15 residues. V was trimmed by 0 bases and J by 7 bases, leaving 13 bases between them. CDR1 SGDLS and CDR2 YYNGEE come from the germline V gene. CDR3 region: CASSVGRGGVEKLFF. The CDR3 coding sequence is TGTGCCAGCAGCGTAGGGCGAGGGGGTGTTGAAAAACTGTTTTTT.

The table lists this clonotype with a few counts. The rearrangement uses TRBV25-1 and TRBJ2-6; D is perhaps TRBD1 or TRBD2 (5 bases each). Germline V CDR1 and CDR2: MGHDK, SYGVNS. The CDR3 length is 16 residues. Trimming removed 1 base from V and 1 base from J, with 8 bases in between. The DNA for the CDR3 is TGTGCCAGCAGTGAATTCTGGGGGTCTGGGGCCAACGTCCTGACTTTC. The encoded protein is CASSEFWGSGANVLTF.

This chain uses TRBV12-3 or TRBV12-4 with TRBJ2-2, with a tentative D call TRBD2 (5 bases). The CDR3 covers 16 residues. V was trimmed by 8 bases and J by 3 bases, leaving 19 bases between them. Here the CDR3 DNA reads TGTGCCAGCTCTTCACTCCAACTAGGAGACACCGGGGAGCTGTTTTTT. Its protein product is CASSSLQLGDTGELFF.

Points on this clonotype: The junction differs from germline at one of its ends, possibly a read error. This chain connects TRBV6-6 to TRBJ2-3; perhaps D is TRBD1 or TRBD2 (5 bases each). CDR3 length: 15 amino acids. In germline, CDR1 is MNHNY, CDR2 SVGAGI (reference sequence). Here the CDR3 reads CASSTRDLSTDTEYF. For the CDR3, the DNA is TGTGCCAGCAGTACCCGGGACCTGAGCACAGATACGGAGTATTTT.

The V call is TRBV30, the J call TRBJ2-2; a weak D match, TRBD2 (6 bases). V was trimmed by 4 bases and J by 0 bases, leaving 9 bases between them. This CDR3 comprises 14 residues. CDR1 GTSNPN and CDR2 SVGIG come from the germline V gene (reference sequence). CDR3 loop: CAWIGGANTGELFF. CDR3 sequence (DNA): TGTGCCTGGATTGGCGGGGCGAACACCGGGGAGCTGTTTTTT.

This clonotype was seen a handful of times. The chain carries TRBV12-3 or TRBV12-4 and TRBJ2-7; D is tentatively TRBD1 or TRBD2 (5 bases each). Trimming pared 3 bases from V and 2 bases from J, leaving 8 bases between. The CDR3 is made up of 13 amino acids. The CDR3 region is CASSFRGPYEQYF. DNA of the CDR3: TGTGCCAGCAGTTTTCGGGGACCCTACGAGCAGTACTTC.

There are a few counts of this clonotype. This chain links TRBV14 with TRBJ2-1; tentatively, D is TRBD1 (5 bases). The V gene's germline CDR1 is SGHDN and CDR2 FVKESK. The CDR3 totals 16 residues. V lost 0 bases, J lost 4 bases, and 13 bases lay in between. The CDR3 region is CASSQEVGAAYNEQFF. CDR3 sequence (DNA): TGTGCCAGCAGCCAAGAGGTAGGGGCAGCTTACAATGAGCAGTTCTTC.

Many counts were recorded for this clonotype. The chain carries TRBV7-6 and TRBJ2-2, with D possibly matching TRBD2 (5 bases). The CDR3 consists of 13 residues. Germline V gene lookup returns CDR1 SGHVS and CDR2 FNYEAQ. V was shortened by 3 bases and J by 6 bases, with 8 bases between the two germline ends. CDR3 nucleotide sequence: TGTGCCAGCAGCTTGGAGGCGGCCGGGGAGCTGTTTTTT. Amino acid sequence: CASSLEAAGELFF.

This clonotype was detected a few times. This chain connects TRBV5-4 to TRBJ2-1; 9 positions match TRBD2. The CDR3 loop spans 15 amino acids. The germline V gene has CDR1 SGHNT and CDR2 YYREEE (reference sequence). After removal of 5 bases from V and 0 bases from J, the junction contained 3 bases not matched to a gene. CDR3 in DNA: TGTGCCAGCAGGGGCGGGGGGGACTCCTACAATGAGCAGTTCTTC. This translates into CASRGGGDSYNEQFF.

This chain links TRBV15 with TRBJ1-2; D ambiguous. This CDR3 region has 15 residues. Trimming stripped 5 bases from V and 4 bases from J, with 17 bases between. Germline CDR1 reads LNHNV; CDR2 reads YYDKDF (reference sequence). CDR3 DNA: TGTGCCACCAGCCCTCGAGCCACTTCAGTCTATGGCTACACCTTC. Its translation: CATSPRATSVYGYTF.

Ten or more counts support this clonotype. The genes are TRBV7-3 and TRBJ2-3; D possibly corresponds to TRBD2 (6 bases). The CDR3 covers 17 residues. CDR1 and CDR2 (germline): SGHTA, FQGTGA. V lost 5 bases and J 6 bases, leaving 24 bases between the germline ends. CDR3 residues: CASSLLPMGSSVDTQYF. DNA of the CDR3: TGTGCCAGCAGCCTACTTCCGATGGGGTCTAGCGTCGATACGCAGTATTTT.

V is TRBV11-2 and J is TRBJ1-1; unclear D gene. V was trimmed by 2 bases and J by 6 bases, leaving 10 bases between them. This CDR3 has 13 residues. Germline V gives CDR1 SGHAT, CDR2 FQNNGV. The CDR3 here is CASSLSGGAEAFF. The CDR3 DNA is TGTGCCAGCAGCTTATCCGGCGGAGCTGAAGCTTTCTTT. Looking up the rest from reference TRBV11-2 and TRBJ1-1 gives the full variable domain: EAGVAQSPRYKIIEKRQSVAFWCNPISGHATLYWYQQILGQGPKLLIQFQNNGVVDDSQLPKDRFSAERLKGVDSTLKIQPAKLEDSAVYLCASSLSGGAEAFFGQGTRLTVV.

The rearrangement uses TRBV28 and TRBJ2-7, with 8 bases lining up with TRBD2. This CDR3 is 15 amino acids long. Germline assignment: CDR1 MDHEN and CDR2 SYDVKM. With V trimmed by 4 bases and J by 2 bases, 7 bases remained unmatched. The CDR3 loop reads CASSSITSGAYEQYV. The CDR3 DNA is TGTGCCAGCAGTTCCATCACTAGCGGAGCCTACGAGCAGTACGTC.